These 15 T cell receptor beta chains originate from one sample sequenced in a study of CD8 T cells in Susac syndrome. RNA in amounts of roughly 0.5 to 1 ug was reverse transcribed with random hexamers. Via MiXCR, TCRdb re-called the immunoSEQ multiplex PCR reads, giving one row per CDR3 protein. The sample lists 40,000 to 60,000 distinct CDR3 sequences; 93% were seen once. Sequencing input: CD8+ T cells from PBMCs. The receptors come from a human donor with multiple sclerosis.

The chain uses TRBV20-1 and TRBJ1-5; tentative D call: TRBD1 (6 bases). The CDR3 is made up of 16 amino acids. V dropped 0 bases and J dropped 4 bases, with 16 bases sitting between them. Germline V CDR1 and CDR2: DFQATT, SNEGSKA (reference sequence). The CDR3 region has the DNA TGCAGTGCTAGAGATCGGGATCAGGGGTATAATCAGCCCCAGCATTTT. Its translation: CSARDRDQGYNQPQHF.

The chain couples TRBV20-1 to TRBJ1-2; unclear D gene. Trimming stripped 5 bases from V and 6 bases from J, with 16 bases between. The CDR3 is 13 residues long. Germline lookup yields CDR1 DFQATT and CDR2 SNEGSKA (reference sequence). The CDR3 nucleotides read TGCAGTGCTCGGCGAGGGAAAATTGATGGCTACACCTTC. Protein product: CSARRGKIDGYTF.

The count of this clonotype is one. The chain uses TRBV7-9 and TRBJ1-5; D is undetermined. CDR3 length equals 13 residues. The ends were cut back, 7 bases at V and 4 bases at J, with 11 bases in the middle. Per germline, CDR1 SEHNR and CDR2 FQNEAQ (reference sequence). Written as DNA, the CDR3 is TGTGCCAGCAAGAAGGACGTTAATCAGCCCCAGCATTTT. It is translated as CASKKDVNQPQHF.

This chain links TRBV6-5 with TRBJ2-7; tentative D call: TRBD2 (6 bases). The CDR3 is 14 amino acids. Germline V lookup: CDR1 MNHEY, CDR2 SVGAGI. V was cut by 5 bases and J by 4 bases, with 15 bases left in between. The CDR3 DNA sequence: TGTGCCAGCAGTCACCGGGACGGGACTTACGAGCAGTACTTC. Residues: CASSHRDGTYEQYF.

The CDR3 spells CASSQEADGYGDTQYF. Written as DNA, the CDR3 is TGCGCCAGCAGCCAAGAAGCGGATGGATATGGAGATACGCAGTATTTT. The V and J genes are TRBV4-1 and TRBJ2-3, with a weak D call TRBD2 (5 bases). V was trimmed by 0 bases and J by 5 bases, leaving 15 bases between them. The CDR3 is 16 amino acids. From germline, CDR1 is MGHRA and CDR2 YSYEKL.

A single count supports this clonotype. This rearrangement joins TRBV28 to TRBJ2-3; D is perhaps TRBD1 (6 bases). V was trimmed by 6 bases and J by 4 bases, leaving 20 bases between them. Germline loops: CDR1 MDHEN, CDR2 SYDVKM. CDR3 length equals 16 residues. CDR3 bases: TGTGCCAGCAGGGACCGACAGGTTAGGCTAGCAGATACGCAGTATTTT. The encoded protein is CASRDRQVRLADTQYF.

This rearrangement joins TRBV19 to TRBJ1-1; D perhaps matches TRBD1 (5 bases). V gave up 7 bases and J gave up 4 bases, with 16 bases separating them. The length of the CDR3 is 14 residues. Germline values: CDR1 LNHDA, CDR2 SQIVND (reference sequence). For the CDR3, the DNA is TGTGCCAGTAAAGAAGTCCTCGGGGGCACTGAAGCTTTCTTT. Translating gives CASKEVLGGTEAFF.

The chain joins TRBV29-1 to TRBJ1-1; the D is unclear. The CDR3 spans 12 residues. V shed 6 bases and J shed 5 bases, with 13 bases lying between them. Germline V gives CDR1 SQVTM, CDR2 ANQGSEA. The CDR3 here is CSVPLVGTEAFF. The CDR3 DNA follows: TGCAGCGTCCCGTTAGTGGGGACTGAAGCTTTCTTT.

The chain uses TRBV30 and TRBJ1-5; D gene uncertain. This CDR3 comprises 13 residues. The germline V and J ends were trimmed by 0 bases and 4 bases, with 7 bases remaining between them. CDR1 is GTSNPN, CDR2 SVGIG, per germline (reference sequence). This chain's CDR3 is CAWSVAANQPQHF. The DNA of the CDR3 is TGTGCCTGGAGTGTGGCCGCAAATCAGCCCCAGCATTTT.

The gene calls are TRBV20-1 and TRBJ2-1; D possibly matches TRBD1 or TRBD2 (5 bases each). Per germline, CDR1 DFQATT and CDR2 SNEGSKA (reference sequence). Trimming took 3 bases from V and 0 from J, leaving 9 bases between them. There are 14 residues in the CDR3. CDR3 residues: CSARGTSSYNEQFF. The CDR3 region has the DNA TGCAGTGCTAGGGGGACGAGCTCCTACAATGAGCAGTTCTTC.

The V and J genes are TRBV7-9 and TRBJ2-3, with TRBD2 identical over 10 bases. V lost 5 bases to trimming and J lost 3 bases; unmatched junction nucleotides: 8. This CDR3 comprises 16 residues. Per germline, CDR1 SEHNR and CDR2 FQNEAQ (reference sequence). The CDR3 loop reads CASSPTGTSDTDTQYF. The CDR3 coding sequence is TGTGCCAGCAGCCCGACCGGGACTAGCGATACAGATACGCAGTATTTT.

The chain combines TRBV9 with TRBJ2-7; 10 nucleotides line up with TRBD1. The CDR3 is made up of 15 amino acids. Per the germline V gene, CDR1 is SGDLS and CDR2 is YYNGEE. V shed 4 bases and J 5 bases; nucleotides not matched to a gene: 9. The CDR3, as DNA: TGTGCCAGCAGCCTCCGGGGGACAGGGGCCGACGAGCAGTACTTC. Protein product: CASSLRGTGADEQYF.

The chain combines TRBV10-2 with TRBJ1-5, with D uncertain. With 3 bases removed from V and 0 bases from J, the gap between germline ends came to 9 bases. Per the germline V gene, CDR1 is WSHSY and CDR2 is SAAADI. This CDR3 comprises 15 residues. CDR3 amino acids: CASSDTPDSNQPQHF. The DNA of the CDR3 is TGCGCCAGCAGTGATACCCCAGATAGCAATCAGCCCCAGCATTTT.

The chain uses TRBV10-3 and TRBJ2-7; perhaps D is TRBD1 or TRBD2 (6 bases each). The CDR3 loop spans 13 amino acids. CDR1 is ENHRY and CDR2 is SYGVKD in the germline V gene. Between the trimmed V and J ends, which lost 10 bases and 3 bases, there was a span of 16 bases. The CDR3 loop reads CATGTLADYEQYF. The CDR3 nucleotides are TGTGCCACGGGGACATTAGCGGACTACGAGCAGTACTTC.

V usage is TRBV6-1 and J usage is TRBJ1-2, with D possibly matching TRBD1 (5 bases). Germline V lookup: CDR1 MNHNS, CDR2 SASEGT. V shed 8 bases and J shed 8 bases, with 15 bases lying between them. The CDR3 extends over 12 amino acids. CDR3 in amino acids: CASRDGAGGYTF. CDR3 DNA: TGTGCCAGCCGGGACGGGGCCGGGGGCTACACCTTC.